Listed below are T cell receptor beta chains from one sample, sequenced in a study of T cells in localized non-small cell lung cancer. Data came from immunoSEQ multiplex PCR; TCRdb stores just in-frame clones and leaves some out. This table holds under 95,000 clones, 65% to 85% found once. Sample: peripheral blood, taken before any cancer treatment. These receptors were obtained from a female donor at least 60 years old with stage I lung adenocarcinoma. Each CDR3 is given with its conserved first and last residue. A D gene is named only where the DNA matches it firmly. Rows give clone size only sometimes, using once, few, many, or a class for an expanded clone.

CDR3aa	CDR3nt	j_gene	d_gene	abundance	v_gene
CASSLGTGSFQPQHF	TGCGCCAGCAGCTTGGGGACAGGGAGTTTTCAGCCCCAGCATTTT	TRBJ1-5	TRBD1	-	TRBV5-1
CAISDPPPDTQYF	TGTGCCATCAGTGATCCGCCCCCAGATACGCAGTATTTT	TRBJ2-3	-	few	TRBV10-3
CASSRQGPQHF	TGTGCCAGCAGTCGACAGGGGCCCCAGCATTTT	TRBJ1-5	TRBD1	-	TRBV6-1
CASSLAGGMNTEAFF	TGTGCCAGCAGCTTAGCAGGGGGGATGAACACTGAAGCTTTCTTT	TRBJ1-1	TRBD1	-	TRBV11-2
CASSVMGYTEAFF	TGTGCCAGCAGCGTAATGGGATACACTGAAGCTTTCTTT	TRBJ1-1	-	-	TRBV9
CASSEQGGDIQYF	TGTGCCAGCAGCGAACAGGGGGGAGACATTCAGTACTTC	TRBJ2-4	TRBD1	-	TRBV28
CASSELGRANTEAFF	TGTGCCAGCAGTGAACTCGGCAGGGCGAACACTGAAGCTTTCTTT	TRBJ1-1	-	-	TRBV6-1
CASSVAGAGEKLFF	TGTGCCAGCAGCGTAGCGGGGGCGGGTGAAAAACTGTTTTTT	TRBJ1-4	-	-	TRBV9
CASSPSGLAGVGETQYF	TGCGCCAGCAGCCCGTCGGGACTAGCGGGAGTAGGAGAGACCCAGTACTTC	TRBJ2-5	TRBD2	-	TRBV5-1
CATPRGNQETQYF	TGTGCCACCCCGCGGGGAAACCAAGAGACCCAGTACTTC	TRBJ2-5	-	-	TRBV6-1
CAWSAHRGSGANVLTF	TGTGCCTGGAGTGCCCACAGGGGCTCTGGGGCCAACGTCCTGACTTTC	TRBJ2-6	TRBD1	once	TRBV30
CATSLAGGLETQYF	TGTGCCACCAGCCTAGCGGGGGGCCTGGAGACCCAGTACTTC	TRBJ2-5	TRBD2	-	TRBV6-6
CAWRRSPLWGNTIYF	TGTGCCTGGAGGAGGTCCCCCCTCTGGGGAAACACCATATATTTT	TRBJ1-3	-	-	TRBV30
CASSLGWGSPYEQYF	TGCGCCAGCAGCTTAGGTTGGGGATCCCCTTACGAGCAGTACTTC	TRBJ2-7	-	-	TRBV5-1
CAISPERNQPQHF	TGTGCCATCAGTCCAGAGAGGAATCAGCCCCAGCATTTT	TRBJ1-5	-	-	TRBV10-3
CASSPTSGGITDTQYF	TGCGCCAGCAGCCCCACTAGCGGGGGGATCACAGATACGCAGTATTTT	TRBJ2-3	TRBD2	few	TRBV4-3
CASSGRGGNQPQHF	TGTGCCAGCAGTGGGAGAGGGGGGAATCAGCCCCAGCATTTT	TRBJ1-5	-	-	TRBV6-1
CSAAGIDYEQYF	TGCAGCGCCGCTGGGATTGACTACGAGCAGTACTTC	TRBJ2-7	-	-	TRBV29-1
CASSLGPGTQPQHF	TGTGCCAGCAGCTTAGGTCCCGGGACTCAGCCCCAGCATTTT	TRBJ1-5	-	-	TRBV7-8
CASSFQTSGGIQETQYF	TGTGCCAGCAGCTTCCAGACTAGCGGGGGGATCCAAGAGACCCAGTACTTC	TRBJ2-5	TRBD2	-	TRBV13
CASSQDRGTGGNNEQFF	TGTGCCAGCAGCCAAGATCGCGGGACAGGGGGGAACAATGAGCAGTTCTTC	TRBJ2-1	TRBD1	-	TRBV14
CASSGTGGLTDTQYF	TGTGCCAGTAGTGGGACAGGAGGTCTCACAGATACGCAGTATTTT	TRBJ2-3	TRBD1	-	TRBV19
CASSQETGELHEQYF	TGCGCCAGCAGCCAAGAGACAGGGGAACTCCACGAGCAGTACTTC	TRBJ2-7	TRBD1	-	TRBV4-1
CASSIGGTSGAHEQFF	TGTGCCAGTAGTATTGGGGGGACTAGCGGGGCGCATGAGCAGTTCTTC	TRBJ2-1	TRBD2	-	TRBV19
CASSVPLGVNTEAFF	TGTGCCAGCAGCGTTCCTTTAGGGGTGAACACTGAAGCTTTCTTT	TRBJ1-1	-	few	TRBV2
CASSPQPGATEAFF	TGTGCCAGCTCACCACAGCCGGGGGCGACTGAAGCTTTCTTT	TRBJ1-1	-	-	TRBV18
CASSRIGELNTEAFF	TGTGCCAGCAGTCGTATTGGGGAATTGAACACTGAAGCTTTCTTT	TRBJ1-1	-	-	TRBV28
CASSVAGRSYEQYF	TGTGCCAGCAGCGTAGCAGGGCGCTCCTACGAGCAGTACTTC	TRBJ2-7	-	-	TRBV9
CASSLSTESSYNSPLHF	TGTGCCAGCAGCTTGTCTACGGAGAGCTCCTATAATTCACCCCTCCACTTT	TRBJ1-6	-	-	TRBV7-9
CASSLQGPFGNTIYF	TGTGCCAGCAGCTTACAGGGGCCTTTTGGAAACACCATATATTTT	TRBJ1-3	-	-	TRBV11-2
CASSQQTGDPEAFF	TGCGCCAGCAGCCAACAGACAGGGGACCCTGAAGCTTTCTTT	TRBJ1-1	TRBD1	few	TRBV4-3
CATRETGGLEAFF	TGTGCCACCAGAGAAACAGGGGGCCTTGAAGCTTTCTTT	TRBJ1-1	TRBD1	-	TRBV7-9
CASVGRPHEQFF	TGTGCCAGCGTGGGACGTCCGCATGAGCAGTTCTTC	TRBJ2-1	-	-	TRBV2
CASSIGGGPTDTQYF	TGTGCCAGTAGTATAGGAGGGGGACCCACAGATACGCAGTATTTT	TRBJ2-3	-	-	TRBV19
CASKAGWYEQFF	TGTGCCAGCAAGGCGGGGTGGTATGAGCAGTTCTTC	TRBJ2-1	-	-	TRBV6-1
CASSLRTGYDPAEAFF	TGTGCCAGCAGCTTGAGGACAGGGTACGACCCCGCTGAAGCTTTCTTT	TRBJ1-1	TRBD1	-	TRBV7-9
CASSPGQGRSTDTQYF	TGCGCCAGCAGCCCGGGACAGGGAAGGTCCACAGATACGCAGTATTTT	TRBJ2-3	TRBD1	-	TRBV5-1
CASSYSEFTNQPQHF	TGTGCCAGCAGTTACTCGGAGTTTACCAATCAGCCCCAGCATTTT	TRBJ1-5	-	-	TRBV6-6
CASSLTSEQFF	TGTGCCAGCAGCTTGACGTCTGAGCAGTTCTTC	TRBJ2-1	-	once	TRBV5-4
CASRRDGQKNTEAFF	TGTGCCAGCAGGAGGGACGGACAGAAGAACACTGAAGCTTTCTTT	TRBJ1-1	-	-	TRBV6-5
CASSETSGGAGETQYF	TGTGCCAGCAGCGAGACTAGCGGGGGGGCCGGAGAGACCCAGTACTTC	TRBJ2-5	TRBD2	-	TRBV9
CASSRPGLADPYEQYF	TGTGCCAGTAGTAGGCCGGGACTAGCAGACCCCTACGAGCAGTACTTC	TRBJ2-7	TRBD2	-	TRBV19
CAWSVLAGAQYNEQFF	TGTGCCTGGAGTGTCTTAGCGGGGGCCCAATACAATGAGCAGTTCTTC	TRBJ2-1	TRBD2	-	TRBV30
CASSRQGTYEQYF	TGTGCCAGCAGTAGACAGGGTACCTACGAGCAGTACTTC	TRBJ2-7	TRBD1	-	TRBV25-1
CASSQSAPTTAPGAYSNQPQHF	TGCGCCAGCAGTCAATCTGCCCCAACGACAGCTCCGGGGGCATATAGCAATCAGCCCCAGCATTTT	TRBJ1-5	-	-	TRBV23-1
CASSFWDSAFLGYTF	TGTGCCAGCAGCTTTTGGGACAGCGCGTTCCTTGGCTACACCTTC	TRBJ1-2	TRBD1	-	TRBV5-6
CASSVATSGGETQYF	TGTGCCAGCAGCGTAGCAACTAGCGGGGGAGAGACCCAGTACTTC	TRBJ2-5	TRBD2	once	TRBV9
CASSSGWRDSAGEQFF	TGTGCCAGCAGTTCTGGATGGCGGGATTCTGCGGGGGAGCAGTTCTTC	TRBJ2-1	-	-	TRBV2
CASSRQGYGADTQYF	TGTGCCAGCAGCCGTCAGGGATATGGGGCAGATACGCAGTATTTT	TRBJ2-3	-	-	TRBV7-2
CASSFVTGALYGYTF	TGCGCCAGCAGCTTCGTGACGGGGGCTCTCTATGGCTACACCTTC	TRBJ1-2	-	-	TRBV5-1
CASSPPGQAYGYTF	TGTGCCAGCTCACCACCGGGACAGGCCTATGGCTACACCTTC	TRBJ1-2	TRBD1	-	TRBV18
CASSLGGAPSKNIQYF	TGTGCCAGCAGCCTGGGAGGGGCCCCCTCCAAAAACATTCAGTACTTC	TRBJ2-4	TRBD2	-	TRBV7-9
CASSRDRAYGYTF	TGTGCCAGCAGTCGCGACAGGGCCTATGGCTACACCTTC	TRBJ1-2	TRBD1	-	TRBV6-5
CASVKDGLYEQYF	TGTGCCAGTGTTAAGGACGGACTCTACGAGCAGTACTTC	TRBJ2-7	-	-	TRBV6-6